Listed below are T cell receptor beta chains from one sample, sequenced in a study of monozygotic twins with inflammatory bowel disease. From its re-call of the 5' RACE reads, TCRdb lists each CDR3 protein once, without DNA. The sample has roughly 140,000 distinct CDR3 sequences, and its top ten clones hold less than 3%. The specimen was blood. These receptors originate from a human donor with ulcerative colitis or Crohn's disease, or a healthy co-twin of an affected twin (not recorded which). CDR3s include the opening cysteine and the closing phenylalanine or tryptophan. The order of the fields is J gene, CDR3 length, V gene, CDR3 protein.

>TRBJ1-1|11|TRBV7-9
CASSLDTEAFF
>TRBJ2-7|16|TRBV6-2/TRBV6-3
CASRLNPQGAAYEQYF
>TRBJ2-7|13|TRBV6-5
CASSYSENYEQYF
>TRBJ2-3|16|TRBV5-1
CASSLPSGSLTDTQYF
>TRBJ2-5|13|TRBV10-3
CAISDRDGATQYF
>TRBJ2-5|16|TRBV7-3
CASSLNGPTDQETQYF
>TRBJ2-7|17|TRBV7-2
CASSLSLAGGQGYEQYF
>TRBJ1-1|13|TRBV19
CASSGTASTEAFF
>TRBJ1-2|15|TRBV7-8
CASSLDGLSDYGYTF
>TRBJ1-5|15|TRBV18
CASSWADGPNQPQHF
>TRBJ1-5|15|TRBV5-1
CASSFIGGTNQPQHF
>TRBJ1-6|15|TRBV6-2/TRBV6-3
CASSLTGTRNSPLHF
>TRBJ1-5|16|TRBV7-2
CASSPGGGVSNQPQHF
>TRBJ2-3|15|TRBV4-3
CASSQDLASTDTQYF
>TRBJ1-6|15|TRBV2
CASSTTTGRDSPLHF
>TRBJ1-5|15|TRBV5-1
CASSLEVGSNQPQHF